The present T cell receptor (beta chain) was sequenced within a study of beta chain features in type 1 diabetes. The CDR3 runs 15 residues. The ends lost 5 bases at V and 9 bases at J; junction bases unmatched: 12. From germline, CDR1 is LNHDA and CDR2 SQIVND (reference sequence). Findings of the study overall: Among type 1 diabetes patients, VDJ junctions had fewer insertions and more deletions. Significant though moderate, a shortening of TCRB CDR3s appeared in all four CD4+ subsets of Type 1 diabetes patients.

Expressed TCRB transcripts were sequenced, since all the RNA that had been isolated was reverse transcribed. The protocol was immunoSEQ multiplex PCR, while the TCRdb copy is restricted to in-frame clones and leaves out a portion. Seen here are around 300,000 clones, 14% to 15% observed once, and the top ten hold roughly 0.015%. Of note for this clone: Its antigen is unidentified.

This receptor was taken from a man between 18 and 35 years old with type 1 diabetes. The specimen was naive CD4+ T cells from blood. This chain joins TRBV19 and TRBJ1-2, with TRBD1 matching over 10 bases. The CDR3 region has the DNA TGTGCCAGTAGTCTTCACCTAACGGGACAGGGGCGCTACACCTTC. It encodes CASSLHLTGQGRYTF.